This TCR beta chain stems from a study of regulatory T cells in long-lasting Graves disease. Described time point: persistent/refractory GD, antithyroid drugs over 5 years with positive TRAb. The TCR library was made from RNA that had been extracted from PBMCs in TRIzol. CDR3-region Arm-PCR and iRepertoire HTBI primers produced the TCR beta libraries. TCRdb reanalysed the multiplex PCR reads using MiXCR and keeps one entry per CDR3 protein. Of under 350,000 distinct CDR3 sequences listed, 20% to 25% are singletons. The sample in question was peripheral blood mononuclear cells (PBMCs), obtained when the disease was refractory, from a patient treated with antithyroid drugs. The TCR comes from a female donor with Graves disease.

The CDR3 DNA reads TGCAGTGCTTCGGTGGGAGGGGAGACCCAGTACTTC. It is translated as CSASVGGETQYF. J is TRBJ2-5 and V is TRBV20-1, with 7 nucleotides matching TRBD2. This CDR3 has 12 residues. V shed 5 bases and J 5 bases; nucleotides not matched to a gene: 5. Per germline, CDR1 DFQATT and CDR2 SNEGSKA (reference sequence).